These 21 T cell receptor beta chains share one sample of origin, sequenced in a study of identical twins. TCRdb re-analysed the 5' RACE reads in MiXCR, keeping a single row per CDR3 protein. The sample yields a few hundred thousand distinct CDR3 sequences, about 13% seen once. This same sample was also part of a study on yellow fever vaccine responses in identical twins.

The sequenced sample was CD4+ T cells sorted from blood. These receptors all stem from a woman aged 18-30 years in good health.

In its sample, this clonotype was seen many times. The chain carries TRBV15 and TRBJ2-3, with unresolved D. The CDR3 runs to 13 residues. Trimming removed 0 bases at V and 6 bases at J, with 7 bases between. Germline lookup yields CDR1 LNHNV and CDR2 YYDKDF (reference sequence). For the CDR3, the DNA is TGTGCCACCAGCAGAGATATGGAGGATACGCAGTATTTT. Amino acid sequence: CATSRDMEDTQYF. Full variable domain (missing parts from reference TRBV15 and TRBJ2-3): DAMVIQNPRYQVTQFGKPVTLSCSQTLNHNVMYWYQQKSSQAPKLLFHYYDKDFNNEADTPDNFQSRRPNTSFCFLDIRSPGLGDTAMYLCATSRDMEDTQYFGPGTRLTVL.

This chain joins TRBV10-3 and TRBJ2-3; D uncertain. Per germline, CDR1 ENHRY and CDR2 SYGVKD. The CDR3 has 16 residues. With 1 base removed from V and 1 base from J, the gap between germline ends came to 12 bases. CDR3 residues: CAISELRDLGTDTQYF. The CDR3 nucleotides read TGTGCCATCAGTGAGTTAAGAGACTTGGGCACAGATACGCAGTATTTT.

The sample holds one count of this clonotype. V gene TRBV11-3 combines with J gene TRBJ2-5; no clear D gene. The CDR3 loop spans 13 amino acids. From germline, CDR1 is SGHNT and CDR2 YENEEA. V was pared by 1 base and J by 10 bases, with 13 bases between. This CDR3 is CASSLVGDTYQYF. Written as DNA, the CDR3 is TGTGCCAGCAGCTTAGTTGGCGATACTTACCAGTACTTC.

In this sample, this clonotype turned up a few times. The V call is TRBV28, the J call TRBJ2-7, with D perhaps TRBD1 (6 bases). Trimming took off 5 bases at V and 0 bases at J, with 11 bases between the two ends. Germline CDR1 is MDHEN and CDR2 is SYDVKM. The CDR3 is made up of 14 amino acids. For the CDR3, the DNA is TGTGCCAGCAGTCAACAGGGATACTCCTACGAGCAGTACTTC. It is translated as CASSQQGYSYEQYF.

This clonotype was observed a few times. CDR3 DNA sequence: TGCGCCAGCAGCCAAGGACAGGGCCGTGGAGATACGCAGTATTTT. Translating it yields CASSQGQGRGDTQYF. The chain carries TRBV4-3 and TRBJ2-3; 7 bases fit TRBD1. The CDR3 spans 15 residues. CDR1 LGHNA and CDR2 YSLEER come from the germline V gene. Trimming removed 1 base from V and 5 bases from J; junction bases left unmatched: 6.

This clonotype was found a few times. The V and J genes are TRBV2 and TRBJ2-2; TRBD1 might be the D (5 bases). CDR1 is SNHLY, CDR2 FYNNEI, per germline. This CDR3 is 15 amino acids long. Trimming removed 4 bases at V and 5 bases at J, with 14 bases between. The CDR3 region is CASSGDRSGTGELFF. The CDR3 DNA sequence: TGTGCCAGCAGTGGAGACAGATCCGGGACCGGGGAGCTGTTTTTT.

This clonotype was seen repeatedly, ten times or more. This rearrangement joins TRBV20-1 to TRBJ2-7, with D perhaps matching TRBD2 (6 bases). The ends were cut back, 2 bases at V and 1 base at J, with 9 bases in the middle. The CDR3 is 13 amino acids. Germline V lookup: CDR1 DFQATT, CDR2 SNEGSKA (reference sequence). CDR3 protein: CSARSGLSYEQYF. In nucleotides, the CDR3 is TGCAGTGCTAGATCGGGACTGTCCTACGAGCAGTACTTC.

The gene calls are TRBV19 and TRBJ1-2; D call uncertain. The CDR3 consists of 13 residues. CDR1 and CDR2 from the germline V gene are LNHDA and SQIVND (reference sequence). V was clipped by 7 bases and J by 3 bases, with 12 bases between them. The CDR3 is CASMRWLDYGYTF. CDR3 bases: TGTGCCAGTATGCGGTGGTTGGACTATGGCTACACCTTC.

V is TRBV7-3 and J is TRBJ1-2, with 7 bases fitting TRBD1. The germline gives CDR1 SGHTA, CDR2 FQGTGA. The CDR3 extends over 14 amino acids. Trimming cost V 1 base and J 4 bases; bases outside gene matches: 3. CDR3 sequence reads: CASSLNSGGYGYTF. The CDR3 coding sequence is TGTGCCAGCAGCTTAAACTCAGGGGGCTATGGCTACACCTTC.

The rearrangement uses TRBV4-3 and TRBJ2-4, with TRBD2 matching 7 bases. CDR3 size: 16 residues. Per the germline V gene, CDR1 is LGHNA and CDR2 is YSLEER. The trim removed 4 bases at V and 5 bases at J, leaving 11 bases unmatched. This CDR3 is CASSRVLAPSENIQYF. In nucleotides, the CDR3 is TGCGCCAGCAGCCGAGTACTAGCGCCCTCGGAAAACATTCAGTACTTC.

This clonotype was picked up a small number of times. V usage is TRBV6-5 and J usage is TRBJ2-7, with D tentatively TRBD2 (6 bases). Germline values: CDR1 MNHEY, CDR2 SVGAGI. The CDR3 length is 15 residues. Trimming left V 4 bases short and J 4 bases short, with 17 bases between. The CDR3: CASSSYSGAEYEQYF. The CDR3 coding sequence is TGTGCCAGCAGTTCTTATTCGGGAGCGGAGTACGAGCAGTACTTC.

This clonotype has only a few counts. The V call is TRBV14, the J call TRBJ2-3; 9 bases are a match to TRBD1. The CDR3 sequence is 16 residues long. Germline CDR1 and CDR2: SGHDN and FVKESK. J lost 1 base, V lost 3 bases, and 5 bases had no gene match. CDR3 loop: CASSHLRTGGTDTQYF. In DNA form, the CDR3 reads TGTGCCAGCAGCCACCTTCGGACAGGGGGCACAGATACGCAGTATTTT.

This CDR3 reads CSARNGLVYANEQFF. The CDR3 DNA is TGCAGTGCTAGGAACGGACTAGTGTACGCCAATGAGCAGTTCTTC. The V and J genes are TRBV20-1 and TRBJ2-1; TRBD2 aligns across 7 bases. Germline CDR1 and CDR2: DFQATT and SNEGSKA (reference sequence). V lost 3 bases to trimming and J lost 6 bases; unmatched junction nucleotides: 11. The CDR3 covers 15 residues.

This clonotype has only a few counts. The chain is built from TRBV6-2 or TRBV6-3 and TRBJ2-1; D remains ambiguous. V dropped 2 bases and J dropped 0 bases, with 17 bases sitting between them. Germline V gene data show CDR1 as MNHEY and CDR2 as SVGEGT. CDR3 length equals 18 residues. The CDR3 protein is CASSYPKTVLSSYNEQFF. CDR3 nucleotides: TGTGCCAGCAGTTACCCCAAGACCGTCTTAAGCTCCTACAATGAGCAGTTCTTC.

This clonotype occurred many times. The chain has TRBV3-1 and TRBJ1-1; D may be TRBD1 (5 bases). Germline V gene lookup returns CDR1 LGHDT and CDR2 YNNKEL (reference sequence). V shed 4 bases and J shed 3 bases, with 9 bases lying between them. This CDR3 has 13 amino acids. The DNA of the CDR3 is TGTGCCAGCAGCCGGGGGGTGCACACTGAAGCTTTCTTT. As protein: CASSRGVHTEAFF.

This clonotype has just a few counts. This chain links TRBV7-2 with TRBJ2-3; no definite D call. CDR1 is SGHTA, CDR2 FQGNSA, per germline. V was trimmed by 8 bases and J by 2 bases, leaving 8 bases between them. This CDR3 region has 12 residues. For the CDR3, the DNA is TGTGCCAGCGAAGAGTTCACAGATACGCAGTATTTT. It is translated as CASEEFTDTQYF. Full variable domain (missing parts from reference TRBV7-2 and TRBJ2-3): GAGVSQSPSNKVTEKGKDVELRCDPISGHTALYWYRQSLGQGLEFLIYFQGNSAPDKSGLPSDRFSAERTGGSVSTLTIQRTQQEDSAVYLCASEEFTDTQYFGPGTRLTVL.

This clonotype was found a few times. The V call is TRBV25-1, the J call TRBJ2-1, with 14 nucleotides matching TRBD2. With 3 bases clipped from V and 8 bases from J, the junction kept 6 bases outside the gene matches. The CDR3 runs 16 residues. CDR1 is MGHDK and CDR2 is SYGVNS in the germline V gene. CDR3 DNA: TGTGCCAGCAGTGAGGGACTAGCGGGAGAGTTGGATGAGCAGTTCTTC. Encoded protein: CASSEGLAGELDEQFF.

This clonotype appeared many times. The chain is built from TRBV5-1 and TRBJ2-1, with 13 positions matching TRBD2. Germline V gene lookup returns CDR1 SGHRS and CDR2 YFSETQ. The CDR3 totals 14 residues. The J segment lost 7 bases and the V segment lost 6 bases, leaving 4 bases of the junction unmatched. The CDR3 here is CASNPGLAGNEQFF. CDR3 sequence (DNA): TGCGCCAGCAACCCGGGACTAGCGGGGAATGAGCAGTTCTTC.

This clonotype has a handful of counts. The rearrangement links TRBV29-1 to TRBJ2-7, with D hard to call. Looked up from germline, CDR1 is SQVTM and CDR2 is ANQGSEA. Between the trimmed V and J ends, which lost 5 bases and 0 bases, there was a span of 11 bases. The CDR3 extends over 13 amino acids. CDR3 amino acids: CSVSGRASYEQYF. The CDR3 DNA reads as TGCAGCGTTTCAGGACGGGCCTCCTACGAGCAGTACTTC.

This clonotype was detected many times. The chain carries TRBV9 and TRBJ2-5, with a weak D call TRBD2 (6 bases). The CDR3 is 14 residues long. With 1 base removed from V and 4 bases from J, the gap between germline ends came to 11 bases. Germline V gene sequence: CDR1 SGDLS, CDR2 YYNGEE. CDR3 protein: CASSVRDSAETQYF. DNA of the CDR3: TGTGCCAGCAGCGTACGGGACTCGGCAGAGACCCAGTACTTC.

V gene TRBV19 combines with J gene TRBJ2-3, with D perhaps matching TRBD1 (6 bases). Trimming cost V 3 bases and J 1 base, with 11 bases left between them. Germline CDR1 and CDR2: LNHDA and SQIVND (reference sequence). The CDR3 is 15 amino acids. CDR3 nucleotide sequence: TGTGCCAGTAGTATTTCAGGGGTCGGCACAGATACGCAGTATTTT. This codes for CASSISGVGTDTQYF. Complete variable domain (other parts from reference TRBV19 and TRBJ2-3): DGGITQSPKYLFRKEGQNVTLSCEQNLNHDAMYWYRQDPGQGLRLIYYSQIVNDFQKGDIAEGYSVSREKKESFPLTVTSAQKNPTAFYLCASSISGVGTDTQYFGPGTRLTVL.